This record covers a single T cell receptor (beta chain). The record originates from a study of blood T cell repertoires in COVID-19. Whole-study context: Acute and convalescent COVID-19 samples came from the United States, Italy and Spain. PBMCs, B-cell-depleted T cells, or T cells were the source of the cDNA or gDNA that made up the material.

The CDR3 spans 14 residues. Germline V CDR1 and CDR2: MDHEN, SYDVKM. The V and J ends lost 7 bases and 3 bases, in that order; junction bases with no gene match: 7. Original processing methods: Estimation of nucleated cell counts relied on the amplification of reference gene primers. Produced via immunoSEQ multiplex PCR; TCRdb's table is partial and in-frame only. V, J and clone size reflect that table, while D and trimming were determined from the DNA. In the table there are some 57,000 clones, about 82% of which are singletons. This TCR came from a woman aged 80 or over with acute or convalescent COVID-19. Sequencing was carried out using peripheral blood. The chain couples TRBV28 to TRBJ2-7, with TRBD1 matching 9 bases. The CDR3 spells CASTGGTGYYEQYF. In DNA, the CDR3 is TGTGCCAGCACCGGGGGGACAGGGTACTACGAGCAGTACTTC.